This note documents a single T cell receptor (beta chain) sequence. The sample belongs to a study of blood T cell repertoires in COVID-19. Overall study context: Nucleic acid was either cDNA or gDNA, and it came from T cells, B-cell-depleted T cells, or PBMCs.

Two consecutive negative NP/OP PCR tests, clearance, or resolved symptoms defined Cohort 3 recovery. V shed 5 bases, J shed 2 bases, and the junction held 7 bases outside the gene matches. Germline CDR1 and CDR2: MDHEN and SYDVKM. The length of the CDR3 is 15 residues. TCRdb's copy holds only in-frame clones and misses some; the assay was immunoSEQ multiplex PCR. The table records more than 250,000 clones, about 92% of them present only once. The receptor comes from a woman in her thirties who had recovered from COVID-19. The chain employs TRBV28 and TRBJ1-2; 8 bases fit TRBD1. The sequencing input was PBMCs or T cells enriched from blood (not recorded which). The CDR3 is CASSPGQGTNYGYTF. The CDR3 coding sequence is TGTGCCAGCAGTCCAGGACAGGGCACGAACTATGGCTACACCTTC.